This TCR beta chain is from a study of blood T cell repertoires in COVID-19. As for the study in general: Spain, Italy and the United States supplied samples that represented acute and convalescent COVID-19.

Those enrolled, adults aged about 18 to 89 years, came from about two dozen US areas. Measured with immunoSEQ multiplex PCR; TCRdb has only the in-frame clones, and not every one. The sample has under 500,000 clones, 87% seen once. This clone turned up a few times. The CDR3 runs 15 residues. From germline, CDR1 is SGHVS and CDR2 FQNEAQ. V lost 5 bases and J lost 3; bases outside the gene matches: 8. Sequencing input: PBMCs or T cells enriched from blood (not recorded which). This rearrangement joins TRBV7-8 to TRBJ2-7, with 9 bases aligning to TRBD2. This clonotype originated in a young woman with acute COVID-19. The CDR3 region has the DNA TGTGCCAGCAGCACTCAGGCGGGGGGGTTCTACGAGCAGTACTTC. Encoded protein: CASSTQAGGFYEQYF.